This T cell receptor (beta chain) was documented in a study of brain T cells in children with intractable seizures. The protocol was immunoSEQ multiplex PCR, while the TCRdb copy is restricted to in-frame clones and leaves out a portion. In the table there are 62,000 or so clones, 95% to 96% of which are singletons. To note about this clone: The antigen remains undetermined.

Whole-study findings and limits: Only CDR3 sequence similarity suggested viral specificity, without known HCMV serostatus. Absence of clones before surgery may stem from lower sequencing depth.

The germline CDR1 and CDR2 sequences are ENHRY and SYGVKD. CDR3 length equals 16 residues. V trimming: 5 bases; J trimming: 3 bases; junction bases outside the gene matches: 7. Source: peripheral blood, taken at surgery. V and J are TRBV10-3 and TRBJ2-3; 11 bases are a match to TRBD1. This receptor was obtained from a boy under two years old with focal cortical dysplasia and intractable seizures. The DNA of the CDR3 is TGTGCCATCAGTTACACCGGGACAGGGGGGACAGATACGCAGTATTTT. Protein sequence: CAISYTGTGGTDTQYF.